This T cell receptor (beta chain) was identified during a study of glioma-infiltrating T cells after dendritic cell vaccination. The CDR3 runs to 15 residues. Germline CDR1 SGHKS, CDR2 YYEKEE (reference sequence). V trimming: 5 bases; J trimming: 5 bases; junction bases outside the gene matches: 10. Time point indicated: after dendritic cell vaccination, including at tumor progression/relapse. Profiled with immunoSEQ multiplex PCR; TCRdb holds only in-frame clones, not every one. This table holds about 10,000 clones, more than 75% found once. The receptor's source is a human donor with glioblastoma. The sample was blood, taken after dendritic cell vaccination. This rearrangement joins TRBV5-5 to TRBJ1-2, with 9 bases fitting TRBD1. The CDR3 loop is CASREGTGYGYGYTF. CDR3 coding DNA: TGTGCCAGCAGAGAGGGGACAGGGTATGGGTATGGCTACACCTTC. The variable domain in full, with the rest retrieved from reference TRBV5-5 and TRBJ1-2, is DAGVTQSPTHLIKTRGQQVTLRCSPISGHKSVSWYQQVLGQGPQFIFQYYEKEERGRGNFPDRFSARQFPNYSSELNVNALLLGDSALYLCASREGTGYGYGYTFGSGTRLTVV.